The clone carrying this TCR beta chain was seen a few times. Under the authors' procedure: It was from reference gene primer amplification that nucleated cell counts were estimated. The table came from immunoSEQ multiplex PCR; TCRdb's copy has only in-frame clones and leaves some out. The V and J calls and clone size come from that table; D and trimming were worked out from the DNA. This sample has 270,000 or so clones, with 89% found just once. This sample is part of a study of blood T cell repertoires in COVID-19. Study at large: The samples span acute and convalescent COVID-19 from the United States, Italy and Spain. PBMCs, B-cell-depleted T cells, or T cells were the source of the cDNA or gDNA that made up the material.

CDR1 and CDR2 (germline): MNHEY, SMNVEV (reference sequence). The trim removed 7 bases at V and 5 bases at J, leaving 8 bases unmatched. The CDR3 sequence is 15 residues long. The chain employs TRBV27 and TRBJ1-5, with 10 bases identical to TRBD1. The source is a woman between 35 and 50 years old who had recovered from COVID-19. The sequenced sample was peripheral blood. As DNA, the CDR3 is TGTGCCAGCAAACCCGGGACAGGGGATGATCAGCCCCAGCATTTT. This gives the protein CASKPGTGDDQPQHF.